Sequencing of this TCR beta chain was carried out in a study of cytomegalovirus exposure and HLA in healthy donors (dated by TCRdb to 2016 to 2017). Regarding the research as a whole: A later analysis indicated that the 100 to 150 validation repertoires were generated on the platform also employed for the roughly 730 repertoires of the first cohort. The study aimed to test whether signatures of past pathogen exposure could be identified by cataloging public T cell receptors. To predict cytomegalovirus infection status, the study brought together high-throughput TCR immunosequencing, statistical association of individual TCRs with disease status, and machine learning. Along with the roughly 700-subject first cohort, a separate validation cohort of around 120 different subjects was used. On the study overall, not on this receptor specifically: The authors suggested that the approach could potentially be extended to other disease states and immunological phenotypes. In vitro tests confirmed that a few of the cytomegalovirus-associated TCR beta chains recognize cytomegalovirus antigens. A total of around 150 TCR beta chains were listed by the study as associated with cytomegalovirus. Most TCR sequences were seen in very few donors, while some public TCRs were found in many individuals. Subsequent analysis determined that TCRs grouped into clusters in the first cohort also showed a tendency toward co-occurrence across the 120 validation repertoires, and approximately 93% of cluster scores exceeded 0. In both the original and validation cohorts, the classifier was reported to diagnose cytomegalovirus status with high specificity and sensitivity. A later analysis had no HLA typing for the validation cohort, so co-occurrence there was scored across all 110 or so repertoires.

The CDR3 sequence holds 14 residues, the cysteine and phenylalanine included. The sequence is cut down to CDR3 DNA, 42 bases in frame from base 1. Compared with germline, V lacks 3 bases and J lacks 1 base; bases without a gene match: 3. For CDR1 and CDR2, the germline V gene lists SGHRS and YFSETQ. Comment on this clone: No antigen is known for it. Nothing much larger sits one base from this clone, and base qualities are not available.

The donors belonged to the validation cohort of approximately 130 subjects, which was separate from the roughly 680-subject first cohort. The method was the immunoSEQ multiplex PCR assay. Turning to the authors' computational methods: A statistical classification framework was built to diagnose cytomegalovirus status from the catalog of TCR beta chain sequences. The source is immuneACCESS, and TCRdb retained only in-frame sequences with V and J called. Part of the clones is not carried over; for the studies checked, unresolved V genes explain less than half of this, and the remainder is unexplained. That table gives V, J and clone size, and the DNA gave D and trimming. Here the sample has roughly 50,000 clones; just over 90% occur a single time. Jointly, the top ten make up around 1.7% of the sample.

The sequencing input was PBMCs. The sequence joins TRBV5-1 to TRBJ2-5, with 7 bases in between that match TRBD1. The receptor was isolated from a woman between 18 and 30 years old in good health and CMV-seropositive. In nucleotide form, the sequence is TGCGCCAGCAGCTCCGGGACAGCCCAAGAGACCCAGTACTTC. Translated, this is CASSSGTAQETQYF.